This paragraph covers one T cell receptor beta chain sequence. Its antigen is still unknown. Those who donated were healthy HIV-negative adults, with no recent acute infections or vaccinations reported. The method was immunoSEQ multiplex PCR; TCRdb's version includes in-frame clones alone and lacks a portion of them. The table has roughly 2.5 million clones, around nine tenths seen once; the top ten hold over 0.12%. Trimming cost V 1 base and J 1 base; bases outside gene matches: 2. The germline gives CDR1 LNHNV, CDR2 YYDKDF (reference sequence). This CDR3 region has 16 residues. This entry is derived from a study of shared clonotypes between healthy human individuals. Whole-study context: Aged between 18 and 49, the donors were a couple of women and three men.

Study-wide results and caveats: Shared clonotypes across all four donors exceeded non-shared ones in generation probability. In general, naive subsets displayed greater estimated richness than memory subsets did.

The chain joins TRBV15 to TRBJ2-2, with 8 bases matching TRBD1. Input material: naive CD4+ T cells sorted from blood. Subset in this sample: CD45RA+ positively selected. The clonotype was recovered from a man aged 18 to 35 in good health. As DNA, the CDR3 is TGTGCCACCAGCAGAGCCAGGGGGCGGAACACCGGGGAGCTGTTTTTT. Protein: CATSRARGRNTGELFF.